The rows below give T cell receptor beta chains drawn from one sample of a study of molecular identifiers for immune sequencing clone quantification. From the PCR reads, TCRdb called clonotypes with MiXCR, one entry per CDR3 protein. The data hold about 640,000 distinct CDR3 sequences, with about 20% observed a single time. Sequencing used naive CD8+ T cells from blood, with Jurkat cell RNA spiked in. The origin of the receptors is a human donor in good health. Some libraries in this study had Jurkat cell RNA spiked in. Both conserved end residues are part of each CDR3. D genes are given only for firm matches. Clone size is stated in some rows and not others, as once, few, many or a class when expanded.

TRBJ2-4,TRBV2,.,TRBD1,CASRGTGENIQYF,TGTGCCAGCAGAGGGACAGGGGAGAACATTCAGTACTTC
TRBJ2-2,TRBV6-5,.,.,CASSYSPNGELFF,TGTGCCAGCAGTTACTCTCCTAATGGGGAGCTGTTTTTT
TRBJ2-2,TRBV7-9,many,TRBD2,CASSPSGSRTGELFF,TGTGCCAGCAGCCCTAGCGGGAGTCGTACCGGGGAGCTGTTTTTT
TRBJ2-7,TRBV12-3/TRBV12-4,.,TRBD1,CASSSSGTGGYEQYF,TGTGCCAGCAGTTCCTCCGGGACAGGGGGCTACGAGCAGTACTTC
TRBJ2-5,TRBV19,.,TRBD1,CASSIEGQAAETQYF,TGTGCCAGTAGTATAGAGGGACAGGCGGCAGAGACCCAGTACTTC
TRBJ1-5,TRBV19,.,.,CASSKWDGSNQPQHF,TGTGCCAGTAGTAAATGGGACGGTAGCAATCAGCCCCAGCATTTT
TRBJ2-1,TRBV27,few,.,CASSTGTGGYEQFF,TGTGCCAGCAGTACCGGGACCGGAGGGTATGAGCAGTTCTTC
TRBJ1-5,TRBV6-2/TRBV6-3,few,TRBD1,CASSYLGTGADQPQHF,TGTGCCAGCAGTTATCTCGGGACAGGGGCGGATCAGCCCCAGCATTTT
TRBJ1-1,TRBV5-5,.,.,CASSEDLPAEAFF,TGTGCCAGCAGCGAGGACCTCCCTGCTGAAGCTTTCTTT
TRBJ2-1,TRBV19,few,TRBD2,CASTPWGGYNEQFF,TGTGCCAGTACTCCCTGGGGGGGATACAATGAGCAGTTCTTC
TRBJ1-2,TRBV28,few,TRBD1,CASSFVAGGSGYTF,TGTGCCAGCAGTTTTGTGGCAGGGGGGTCTGGCTACACCTTC
TRBJ2-3,TRBV27,.,TRBD2,CASSPDWTSGTDTQYF,TGTGCCAGCAGTCCCGATTGGACTAGCGGGACAGATACGCAGTATTTT
TRBJ2-1,TRBV27,many,TRBD1,CASTFLHVSGQGDNEQFF,TGTGCCAGCACCTTCCTGCATGTATCGGGACAGGGGGACAATGAGCAGTTCTTC
TRBJ2-1,TRBV3-1,.,.,CASSQVRGNPPEQFF,TGTGCCAGCAGCCAAGTTCGCGGGAACCCCCCGGAGCAGTTCTTC
TRBJ2-2,TRBV30,once,.,CAWRSLASSTNTGELFF,TGTGCCTGGAGGTCTCTAGCTAGCAGCACGAACACCGGGGAGCTGTTTTTT
TRBJ1-6,TRBV7-2,many,TRBD1,CASSHGQGASYNSPLHF,TGTGCCAGCAGCCACGGACAGGGAGCATCCTATAATTCACCCCTCCACTTT
TRBJ2-3,TRBV19,many,TRBD2,CASSIGWETSGDTDTQYF,TGTGCCAGTAGTATAGGTTGGGAGACCAGCGGGGACACAGATACGCAGTATTTT